The T cell receptor (beta chain) described here comes from a study of glioma-infiltrating T cells after dendritic cell vaccination. Study findings and constraints: Higher TCR clonality did not directly relate to longer survival.

Details on this clone: Its specificity is not known.

The J segment lost 5 bases and the V segment lost 4 bases, leaving 8 bases of the junction unmatched. Germline values: CDR1 SGHTA, CDR2 FQGTGA. The CDR3 contains 15 residues. Time point denoted: after dendritic cell vaccination, including at tumor progression/relapse. Isocitrate dehydrogenase mutation was absent in all glioblastoma patients. Input was approximately 2 ug genomic DNA, or all available if less. The PCR used 60 V beta and 13 J beta primers. TCRdb's copy holds only in-frame clones and misses some; the assay was immunoSEQ multiplex PCR. Counted here are approximately 50,000 clones, 70% to 90% occurring once; the ten biggest clones make up roughly 5%.

This chain uses TRBV7-3 with TRBJ2-5; 9 bases map to TRBD1. The sequence derives from a human donor with glioblastoma. The sequences come from blood, collected after dendritic cell vaccination. CDR3 loop: CASSSTGGARETQYF. CDR3 DNA sequence: TGTGCCAGCAGCTCTACAGGGGGCGCCCGGGAGACCCAGTACTTC. Based on the CDR3 plus reference TRBV7-3 and TRBJ2-5, the full variable domain is GAGVSQTPSNKVTEKGKYVELRCDPISGHTALYWYRQSLGQGPEFLIYFQGTGAADDSGLPNDRFFAVRPEGSVSTLKIQRTERGDSAVYLCASSSTGGARETQYFGPGTRLLVL.